This TCR beta chain was retrieved from a study of radiotherapy plus CTLA-4 blockade in lung cancer. Assay: immunoSEQ multiplex PCR; the TCRdb copy retains only in-frame clones and omits some. The data hold around 82,000 clones, with around 81% observed a single time. Trimming cost V 4 bases and J 2 bases; bases outside gene matches: 4. The CDR3 covers 14 residues. Germline CDR1 and CDR2: SGHRS and YFSETQ. The chain links TRBV5-1 to TRBJ2-3; 7 bases align to TRBD2. The sequenced sample was peripheral blood, obtained from a patient treated with radiotherapy plus ipilimumab. The TCR sequence derives from a human donor with non-small cell lung cancer whose response to radiotherapy plus ipilimumab could not be evaluated. Some clones in this sample may be carry-over from other donors' samples. The CDR3 bases are TGCGCCAGCAGCGAGGGACTACACACAGATACGCAGTATTTT. Amino acids: CASSEGLHTDTQYF.